The present T cell receptor beta chain was sequenced within a study of tumor and adjacent non-tumor tissue in lung cancer. Findings of the study overall: Tumor TCR diversity, when higher, was linked to shorter survival. Tumor tissue had significantly higher TCR diversity than normal lung.

Trimming cost V 2 bases and J 7 bases, with 20 bases left between them. From germline, CDR1 is MNHEY and CDR2 SVGAGI. This CDR3 comprises 16 residues. In regard to this clonotype: As yet, its antigen is unknown.

No cell sorting was done before RNA was extracted from the tissue. A modified ARM-PCR protocol with three rounds of nested PCR amplified TCRbeta. MiXCR, applied by TCRdb to the multiplex PCR reads, yields one record per CDR3 protein. The sample has 200,000 to 250,000 distinct CDR3 sequences; about 76% are singletons. The gene calls are TRBV6-5 and TRBJ1-1; D perhaps matches TRBD1 (5 bases). The receptor was derived from a man in his sixties with non-small cell lung cancer. Specimen: lung tumor tissue. DNA for the CDR3: TGTGCCAGCAGTTACGGTCAGGGAGGTTTCGGCAATGAAGCTTTCTTT. Translated: CASSYGQGGFGNEAFF.